This T cell receptor (beta chain) is from a study of T cells in Graves' hyperthyroidism and ophthalmopathy. Study-wide results and limits: Progression to ophthalmopathy was predicted a median of roughly 6.8 months early.

CDR1 is KGHSH and CDR2 is LQKENI in the germline V gene. Trimming removed 4 bases at V and 6 bases at J, with 18 bases between. This CDR3 has 15 amino acids. From RNA transcripts, TCR beta CDR3 regions were amplified. With the HTBI primer set, the TCR CDR3 went through a first round of RT-PCR. TCRdb fed the multiplex PCR reads into MiXCR, producing one record per CDR3 protein. Of approximately 400,000 distinct CDR3 sequences listed, 15% to 20% are singletons. This clonotype was seen only a few times. Its cognate antigen is unknown. The sequenced sample was blood. The TCR originated in a man between 18 and 29 years old with Graves' ophthalmopathy. The gene calls are TRBV18 and TRBJ1-1, with D perhaps TRBD1 (5 bases). CDR3 coding DNA: TGTGCCAGCTCACTAACAGGTCCCAAAGTCGCTGAAGCTTTCTTT. Translated: CASSLTGPKVAEAFF.